The present T cell receptor (beta chain) was sequenced within a study of Ad26.COV2.S vaccination and SARS-CoV-2 variants (dated by TCRdb to the early 2020s). About the full investigation: Donors in the vaccine arm were drawn from COV1001, a multicentre, randomized, double-blind, placebo-controlled phase I-IIa trial testing Ad26.COV2.S in healthy adults. Trial participants were randomized into five groups of five, in which low-dose or high-dose Ad26.COV2.S was given once or twice, or placebo was given on both occasions. TCRbeta repertoire sequencing was used to assess the specificity and breadth of SARS-CoV-2-reactive T cell receptors after Ad26.COV2.S vaccination. A total of around 32 samples were included in the TCR-sequenced set, comprising around 20 Ad26.COV2.S vaccine recipients, 5 placebo recipients and 8 SARS-CoV-2 convalescent individuals. Investigators remained blinded to trial group allocation during experiments and outcome assessment. Ad26.COV2.S was administered intramuscularly at 5 x 10^10 or 1 x 10^11 viral particles, either as a single shot or as two shots given 56 days apart. Overall results and qualifications from the work: Non-spike TCR breadth was comparable between vaccine and placebo recipients, consistent with the vaccine containing only spike. After vaccination, substantial breadth of spike-specific CD8+ and CD4+ T cell responses was reported. Comparing responses between vaccine doses or regimens was not something the study was powered to do. The authors noted that total T cell responses may have been underestimated by the TCR breadth and depth analyses. Ad26.COV2.S recipients had higher spike-specific TCR breadth than placebo recipients (P = 0.0014).

Taken from the germline V gene, the CDR1 and CDR2 loops are SNHLY and FYNNEI. V loses 4 bases, J loses 0 bases, and the germline ends lie 13 bases apart. The CDR3, from cysteine to phenylalanine, totals 16 residues. The read is trimmed to its CDR3 DNA, 48 bases read in frame from base 1. This clone showed up just a few times. No antigen is known for it. Base qualities are missing; no much larger clone stands one base away. Per the publication, the treatment or condition label means: around 19 received Ad26.COV2.S at low or high dose, single or two shots; about 5 received placebo; per-sample allocation not given. Repertoires of vaccine and placebo recipients were sequenced from samples taken on day 63 after the first injection. In Cohort 1b, about two dozen adults aged 18-55 years were enrolled at a single site in Boston, USA, between 29 July and 7 August 2020. As a vaccine, Ad26.COV2.S was a replication-incompetent adenovirus type 26 vector that expressed a prefusion-stabilized SARS-CoV-2 spike protein derived from the original Wuhan strain.

The immunoSEQ Assay was the method used to sequence TCRbeta CDR3 regions. After extraction, genomic DNA underwent amplification by bias-controlled multiplex PCR, followed by high-throughput sequencing. Concerning the study's data processing: Collapsing and filtering of sequences were performed to quantify the absolute abundance of each unique TCRbeta CDR3 region. T cell fraction was estimated by normalizing TCRbeta template counts to usable DNA, with usable DNA measured through amplification of reference genes found in all nucleated cells. Repertoire TCRs were annotated as SARS-CoV-2-specific when V gene, CDR3 amino acid sequence and J gene were exactly matched to a known reactive TCR set. The reference SARS-CoV-2 TCR set was derived from MIRA and filtered for enrichment in COVID-19-positive ImmuneCODE repertoires, a step that removed public or cross-reactive TCRs. Using the MIRA antigens, annotated TCRs were further analysed by specific ORF or by position within an ORF. Breadth was defined as annotated unique rearrangements over total unique productive rearrangements; depth was the summed frequency of those rearrangements. Two-sided Wilcoxon rank-sum tests were used to compare TCR breadth between groups. TCRdb's version of the immuneACCESS table is confined to in-frame rearrangements and falls short of the full clone set. An unresolved V gene accounts for under half of the shortfall where checked; the remainder is of unknown origin. V and J calls and clone size are given by that table; D and trimming were obtained from the DNA. This sample gives fewer than 400,000 clones in total; around nine tenths of them show up just once. The leading ten clones occupy 3.5% of the sample.

The sample in question was peripheral blood, obtained in a trial of Ad26.COV2.S vaccine versus placebo. This TCR derives from a person between 18 and 60 years old who received the Ad26.COV2.S COVID-19 vaccine or a placebo. The sequence is built from TRBV2 and TRBJ1-5, with no confidently assigned D gene. The CDR3 region has the sequence CASSVEGVSSNQPQHF. The DNA sequence reads TGTGCCAGCAGTGTGGAGGGAGTTAGTAGCAATCAGCCCCAGCATTTT. The CDR3 plus the reference TRBV2 and TRBJ1-5 genes for the other parts give the full variable domain: EPEVTQTPSHQVTQMGQEVILRCVPISNHLYFYWYRQILGQKVEFLVSFYNNEISEKSEIFDDQFSVERPDGSNFTLKIRSTKLEDSAMYFCASSVEGVSSNQPQHFGDGTRLSIL.